The 29 T cell receptor beta chains listed next were all sequenced from one sample in a study of T cell responses to AZD1222 COVID-19 vaccine. Method: immunoSEQ multiplex PCR; TCRdb's copy keeps in-frame clones and lacks some. This sample carries some 120,000 clones, 90% of them seen once, and the ten largest clones take more than 6%. Here the sequenced sample was peripheral blood, taken on day 0 of AZD1222 vaccination. Receptor source: an adult in good health.

The CDR3 bases are TGTGCCAGCAGCTTGGGTGGGACTAGCGGGGTATACGAGCAGTACTTC. Its translation: CASSLGGTSGVYEQYF. V and J are TRBV5-5 and TRBJ2-7, with 13 bases fitting TRBD2. V lost 0 bases, J lost 4 bases, and 4 bases stayed unmatched. Per the germline V gene, CDR1 is SGHKS and CDR2 is YYEKEE (reference sequence). The CDR3 totals 16 residues.

The rearrangement uses TRBV27 and TRBJ2-5; D gene unclear. This CDR3 has 13 amino acids. The germline CDR1 and CDR2 sequences are MNHEY and SMNVEV (reference sequence). The ends were cut back, 5 bases at V and 2 bases at J, with 9 bases in the middle. CDR3 loop: CASSRPGQETQYF. Written as DNA, the CDR3 is TGTGCCAGCAGTCGCCCTGGGCAAGAGACCCAGTACTTC.

The chain has TRBV7-8 and TRBJ2-7, with D possibly being TRBD2 (5 bases). The V gene lost 3 bases and the J gene lost 0 bases, with 9 bases spanning the gap. In germline, CDR1 is SGHVS, CDR2 FQNEAQ. This CDR3 region has 14 residues. This CDR3 is CASSFLATSYEQYF. The CDR3 region has the DNA TGTGCCAGCAGCTTCCTAGCAACCTCCTACGAGCAGTACTTC. The full variable domain, completed using reference TRBV7-8 and TRBJ2-7, is GAGVSQSPRYKVAKRGQDVALRCDPISGHVSLFWYQQALGQGPEFLTYFQNEAQLDKSGLPSDRFFAERPEGSVSTLKIQRTQQEDSAVYLCASSFLATSYEQYFGPGTRLTVT.

The chain is built from TRBV11-1 and TRBJ2-7, with 9 nucleotides matching TRBD1. The germline CDR1 and CDR2 sequences are SGHAT and FQDESV (reference sequence). CDR3 length: 13 amino acids. V trimming: 5 bases; J trimming: 4 bases; junction bases outside the gene matches: 3. The DNA for the CDR3 is TGTGCCAGCAGCGCACAGGGGGCTTACGAGCAGTACTTC. Residues: CASSAQGAYEQYF.

V and J are TRBV14 and TRBJ2-5; D is uncertain. The CDR3 spans 10 residues. The germline V gene has CDR1 SGHDN and CDR2 FVKESK. V lost 8 bases, J lost 6 bases, and 7 bases lay in between. This chain's CDR3 is CASAGKTQYF. The CDR3 nucleotides are TGTGCCAGCGCCGGAAAGACCCAGTACTTC.

This clone was observed once. This rearrangement joins TRBV29-1 to TRBJ1-2; possible D gene TRBD1, 6 bases. Trimming stripped 7 bases from V and 8 bases from J, with 20 bases between. Germline CDR1 and CDR2: SQVTM and ANQGSEA. The CDR3 is 13 residues long. The CDR3 spells CSGAHVAGDGYTF. The CDR3 nucleotides are TGCAGCGGAGCCCACGTCGCAGGGGACGGCTACACCTTC.

V gene TRBV6-2 or TRBV6-3 combines with J gene TRBJ2-1, with D perhaps TRBD2 (6 bases). Between the trimmed V and J ends, which lost 2 bases and 3 bases, there was a span of 8 bases. This CDR3 region has 14 residues. CDR1 is MNHEY and CDR2 is SVGEGT in the germline V gene. The CDR3 DNA sequence: TGTGCCAGCAGTTACGGCGGGAACTACAATGAGCAGTTCTTC. It translates to CASSYGGNYNEQFF.

This clone was seen a single time. The chain couples TRBV6-2 or TRBV6-3 to TRBJ2-7; 10 bases fit TRBD1. Germline assignment: CDR1 MNHEY and CDR2 SVGEGT. V was clipped by 5 bases and J by 4 bases; unmatched bases: 8. CDR3 length equals 15 residues. CDR3 in DNA: TGTGCCAGCAGTCCCGGGACAGGGGTAAAGTACGAGCAGTACTTC. It yields the protein CASSPGTGVKYEQYF.

The chain uses TRBV28 and TRBJ2-7; TRBD2 aligns across 9 bases. V dropped 3 bases and J dropped 7; count of bases not matched to a gene: 1. The CDR3 has 12 residues. The germline V gene encodes CDR1 MDHEN and CDR2 SYDVKM. The CDR3 bases are TGTGCCAGCAGTTTGAGCGGGGGGGAGCAGTACTTC. Translating gives CASSLSGGEQYF.

The CDR3 here is CASSWGLTEAFF. CDR3 bases: TGTGCCAGCAGTTGGGGACTCACTGAAGCTTTCTTT. The chain carries TRBV6-5 and TRBJ1-1, with a possible D match to TRBD1 (5 bases). Deletions cut 4 bases from V and 4 bases from J, with 7 bases between. The CDR3 runs to 12 residues. CDR1 is MNHEY, CDR2 SVGAGI, per germline.

The rearrangement joins TRBV28 to TRBJ2-7; D unclear. CDR1 and CDR2 from the germline V gene are MDHEN and SYDVKM. Trimming pared 6 bases from V and 4 bases from J, leaving 13 bases between. The CDR3 length is 13 residues. The CDR3 is CASSTTGPYEQYF. DNA for the CDR3: TGTGCCAGCAGCACTACCGGACCTTACGAGCAGTACTTC.

The chain carries TRBV5-4 and TRBJ2-5, with TRBD1 matching over 7 bases. Germline V gene sequence: CDR1 SGHNT, CDR2 YYREEE (reference sequence). V lost 0 bases and J lost 4; bases outside the gene matches: 3. CDR3 length equals 14 residues. CDR3 nucleotide sequence: TGTGCCAGCAGCTTGGGTGACAGGGTAGAGACCCAGTACTTC. Protein product: CASSLGDRVETQYF.

CDR3: CAISEWGALVNTEAFF. CDR3 sequence (DNA): TGTGCCATCAGTGAATGGGGGGCATTGGTGAACACTGAAGCTTTCTTT. The chain uses TRBV10-3 and TRBJ1-1, with D possibly matching TRBD1 (6 bases). CDR3 length: 16 amino acids. V was trimmed by 3 bases and J by 0 bases, leaving 14 bases between them. Germline CDR1 ENHRY, CDR2 SYGVKD.

The sample holds one count of this clone. The genes are TRBV29-1 and TRBJ2-1, with 16 bases that match TRBD2. J was trimmed by 2 bases and V by 5 bases; bases with no gene match: 6. This CDR3 spans 17 amino acids. Per germline, CDR1 SQVTM and CDR2 ANQGSEA. The CDR3 DNA sequence: TGCAGCGTTTCCGGGACTAGCGGGAGGGCCACCTACAATGAGCAGTTCTTC. Amino acid sequence: CSVSGTSGRATYNEQFF.

In this sample, this clone turned up once. This rearrangement joins TRBV19 to TRBJ1-1, with 7 bases lining up with TRBD1. Trimming at V came to 5 bases and at J to 1 base, leaving 10 bases not matched to a gene. Germline values: CDR1 LNHDA, CDR2 SQIVND (reference sequence). The CDR3 consists of 16 residues. As DNA, the CDR3 is TGTGCCAGTAGTTTATCTCCAGGGGGACCGAACACTGAAGCTTTCTTT. Its protein product is CASSLSPGGPNTEAFF.

The gene calls are TRBV18 and TRBJ2-1, with D possibly being TRBD1 (5 bases). CDR1 and CDR2 (germline): KGHSH, LQKENI. Trimming took 2 bases from V and 6 from J, leaving 5 bases between them. This CDR3 has 12 amino acids. The CDR3 protein is CASSPGANEQFF. The CDR3 nucleotides are TGTGCCAGCTCACCAGGGGCCAATGAGCAGTTCTTC.

This rearrangement joins TRBV10-1 to TRBJ1-1, with D possibly matching TRBD1 (5 bases). Germline V gives CDR1 WNHNN, CDR2 SYGVQD (reference sequence). V lost 5 bases and J 3 bases, leaving 10 bases between the germline ends. The CDR3 sequence is 13 residues long. The CDR3 DNA reads TGCGCCAGCAGTAATACGGGGGACACTGAAGCTTTCTTT. It specifies CASSNTGDTEAFF.

The rearrangement joins TRBV29-1 to TRBJ2-7; perhaps TRBD2 as D (5 bases). The CDR3 spans 13 residues. In germline, CDR1 is SQVTM, CDR2 ANQGSEA. Trimming removed 0 bases at V and 3 bases at J, with 9 bases between. The CDR3 region has the DNA TGCAGCGTTGAAGATCCGGGAAGCTACGAGCAGTACTTC. The encoded protein is CSVEDPGSYEQYF.

The rearrangement joins TRBV7-2 to TRBJ2-6, with D possibly matching TRBD1 (6 bases). Looked up from germline, CDR1 is SGHTA and CDR2 is FQGNSA. The CDR3 covers 17 residues. V was trimmed by 10 bases and J by 0 bases, leaving 19 bases between them. CDR3 loop: CATPPQGPSSGANVLTF. In DNA, the CDR3 is TGTGCCACCCCACCGCAGGGGCCCTCCTCTGGGGCCAACGTCCTGACTTTC.

This sequence joins TRBV3-1 (or the pseudogene TRBV3-2) and TRBJ2-3, with a possible D match to TRBD2 (6 bases). Trimming stripped 8 bases from V and 3 bases from J, with 36 bases between. CDR3 length equals 21 residues. Germline CDR1 and CDR2: LGHDT and YNNKEL (reference sequence). In nucleotides, the CDR3 is TGTGCCAGCTTGGGGGGACGCCGGGTCGGGAGTTTACCCCCCCGTACAGATACGCAGTATTTT. It yields the protein CASLGGRRVGSLPPRTDTQYF.

CDR3 sequence (DNA): TGCGCCAGCAGCTTGGACCCCACAGGGAGCGGAGCTGAAGCTTTCTTT. It is translated as CASSLDPTGSGAEAFF. The chain has TRBV5-1 and TRBJ1-1; possible D gene TRBD1, 6 bases. V lost 0 bases and J lost 6, with 18 bases in between. The CDR3 consists of 16 residues. Germline lookup yields CDR1 SGHRS and CDR2 YFSETQ.

The chain uses TRBV6-5 and TRBJ2-7; 7 bases agree with TRBD2. V gave up 0 bases and J gave up 3 bases; unmatched junction bases: 5. The length of the CDR3 is 15 residues. Looked up from germline, CDR1 is MNHEY and CDR2 is SVGAGI. The chain's CDR3 is CASSYSRASGYEQYF. The CDR3 region has the DNA TGTGCCAGCAGTTACTCGCGAGCTAGCGGCTACGAGCAGTACTTC.

The chain recombines TRBV27 with TRBJ2-1; 10 nucleotides line up with TRBD2. The V segment lost 6 bases and the J segment 6 bases; nucleotides outside the gene matches: 17. Germline CDR1 reads MNHEY; CDR2 reads SMNVEV (reference sequence). The CDR3 contains 18 residues. CDR3 coding DNA: TGTGCCAGCAGCTTAAATCCCCTTCTAGCGGGAGTTTTCAATGAGCAGTTCTTC. Its protein product is CASSLNPLLAGVFNEQFF.

The gene calls are TRBV7-9 and TRBJ1-1, with 10 bases aligning to TRBD1. CDR1 and CDR2 from the germline V gene are SEHNR and FQNEAQ (reference sequence). Trimming cost V 5 bases and J 1 base; bases outside gene matches: 10. The CDR3 spans 17 residues. CDR3 sequence (DNA): TGTGCCAGCAGCCCCACTGACAGGGGGCTTTGGAACACTGAAGCTTTCTTT. It is translated as CASSPTDRGLWNTEAFF.

The chain combines TRBV24-1 with TRBJ2-7; possibly TRBD2 for D (6 bases). The germline gives CDR1 KGHDR, CDR2 SFDVKD. This CDR3 is 13 amino acids long. The ends were cut back, 4 bases at V and 4 bases at J, with 10 bases in the middle. CDR3 sequence: CATSDGRGYEQYF. CDR3 in DNA: TGTGCCACCAGTGACGGGAGAGGGTACGAGCAGTACTTC.

The chain carries TRBV5-1 and TRBJ2-5, with a tentative D call TRBD2 (5 bases). This CDR3 region has 14 residues. Deletions cut 1 base from V and 4 bases from J, with 11 bases between. The V gene's germline CDR1 is SGHRS and CDR2 YFSETQ. CDR3 residues: CASSLIGMGETQYF. The CDR3 nucleotides are TGCGCCAGCAGCTTGATCGGGATGGGAGAGACCCAGTACTTC.

The chain has TRBV5-1 and TRBJ2-7, with 10 bases matching TRBD1. This CDR3 region has 16 residues. The V segment lost 1 base and the J segment 2 bases; nucleotides outside the gene matches: 6. From germline, CDR1 is SGHRS and CDR2 YFSETQ. CDR3 DNA sequence: TGCGCCAGCAGCTTGAAGGGCGGGACAGGGGCCTACGAGCAGTACTTC. Its translation: CASSLKGGTGAYEQYF.

V is TRBV12-3 or TRBV12-4 and J is TRBJ2-1, with 7 bases identical to TRBD2. The CDR3 length is 13 residues. Trimming removed 6 bases from V and 5 bases from J; junction bases left unmatched: 4. CDR3 bases: TGTGCCAGCAGCAGCGGGACCAACAATGAGCAGTTCTTC. Translation: CASSSGTNNEQFF.

The rearrangement joins TRBV28 to TRBJ2-3, with D tentatively TRBD2 (6 bases). V lost 7 bases and J lost 0, with 11 bases in between. The CDR3 extends over 14 amino acids. CDR1 is MDHEN and CDR2 is SYDVKM in the germline V gene. The CDR3, as DNA: TGTGCCAGCACCCGAGGGAGGAGCACAGATACGCAGTATTTT. Translated: CASTRGRSTDTQYF.